This T cell receptor beta chain emerged from a study of cytomegalovirus exposure and HLA in healthy donors. Findings and limits, study-wide: Reported results showed that the classifier diagnosed cytomegalovirus status with high specificity and sensitivity. In vitro experiments confirmed that a few CMV-associated chains were specific for CMV antigens. Most TCR sequences were rare, but some public TCRs occurred in many donors.

About this clone: Its matching antigen is unknown.

Sequencing used immunoSEQ multiplex PCR; TCRdb keeps in-frame clones, though not all of them. The repertoire holds 100,000 to 150,000 clones, with 88% as singletons. An approximately 120-subject validation cohort, separate from the approximately 700-subject first cohort, supplied the donors. Germline V gives CDR1 SGDLS, CDR2 YYNGEE. Trimming removed 4 bases from V and 8 bases from J, with 22 bases in between. The CDR3 length is 16 residues. This chain joins TRBV9 and TRBJ2-1, with D possibly TRBD2 on 6 matching bases. The specimen was PBMCs. This clonotype was sampled from a man aged 18 to 35 in good health and CMV-seronegative. The CDR3: CASSPRVWGGEDEQFF. CDR3 in DNA: TGTGCCAGCAGCCCTCGGGTTTGGGGAGGAGAAGATGAGCAGTTCTTC.